This TCR beta chain is drawn from a study of a mutant IDH1 vaccine in newly diagnosed glioma (dated by TCRdb to about 2021). Regarding the study in general: The roughly 32 treated patients were 62.5% male and 37.5% female, with a mean age of around 40 years. Prior to enrollment, patients had been given standard therapy consisting of radiotherapy alone, temozolomide alone, or radiochemotherapy with temozolomide, with the combination given to most patients. Peripheral blood samples were drawn at six visits, namely V03 (baseline), V05, V07, V10, V12 and V13. For exploratory analyses, longitudinal TCRB deep sequencing was carried out in around 26 treated patients wherever samples were available. General findings and caveats noted by the study authors: Changes in the top peripheral T cell clonotypes picked up by TCRB sequencing did not appear to be linked to pseudoprogression. Vaccine-induced immune responses across multiple MHC alleles were detected in 80% to 95% of patients. The authors stated that sample limitations prevented analyses of patient blood samples from being reproduced. Availability determined which PBMC samples were chosen for TCRB deep sequencing.

The library relied on the immunoSEQ multiplex PCR assay. Rearranged TCR beta chain sequences were amplified with the hsTCRB Kit following the manufacturer's protocol. TCRB libraries were sequenced on an Illumina MiSeq. Per the authors' processing: The proprietary platform of the kit vendor was used for demultiplexing, trimming and gene mapping. TCRdb provides this immuneACCESS table in a form limited to in-frame rearrangements. Some clones are lacking; in checked studies, under half of them reflect an unresolved V gene, and why the rest are absent is not known. V, J and clone size were drawn from that table, and D and trimming were deduced from the DNA. The table for this sample lists roughly 41,000 clones; 80% to 95% of them were counted only once. Jointly, the top ten make up more than 15% of the sample. To note about this clone: The antigen this receptor binds is unknown. Base quality data are lacking; no much larger clone is found one base away.

This specimen's time point label, interpreted: baseline, week 1 (first vaccination visit). In the paper's terms, the treatment or condition label means: pre-vaccination baseline after standard-of-care therapy. The donors had newly diagnosed IDH1-mutant astrocytomas of WHO grade 3 or 4 that showed loss of nuclear ATRX. The samples were drawn from NOA16, a multicentre, single-arm, open-label phase I trial in Germany that tested a mutant IDH1 peptide vaccine in humans for the first time. For immunogenicity testing, the blood drawn at visit V03 was used as the baseline sample. Genomic DNA for TCRB sequencing was extracted from EDTA blood using the DNeasy Blood and Tissue Kit. The sequences come from PBMCs, collected from a glioma patient treated with radiotherapy, temozolomide or both. The TCR sequence derives from a man between 18 and 35 years old with glioma.

This receptor carries the CDR3 CASNWDSSYEQYF. The DNA reads TGTGCCAGCAACTGGGACAGCTCCTACGAGCAGTACTTC. The chain is made from TRBV11-2 and TRBJ2-7; 7 junctional bases match TRBD1. Counted from cysteine to phenylalanine, this CDR3 has 13 amino acids. Only the CDR3 portion is preserved as DNA: 39 bases, with reading frame beginning at the first base. CDR1 is given as SGHAT and CDR2 as FQNNGV, both from the germline V gene. Trimming removed 7 bases from V and 0 bases from J; the gene matches leave 3 bases unexplained.